This record concerns one T cell receptor beta chain sequence. Antigen specificity is unknown. This sample was included in a study of blood T cells in healthy people across ages. Study findings and constraints: Across the age range, TCR beta diversity per million T cells fell in a roughly linear way. Naive T cell percentage strongly correlated with TCR beta diversity.

Germline V lookup: CDR1 LGHNA, CDR2 YSLEER. The CDR3 covers 19 residues. V was shortened by 3 bases and J by 0 bases, with 18 bases between the two germline ends. A sample-barcoded 5' primer and a J-beta primer mix were used in a second PCR of about 7 to 11 cycles. TCRdb re-called the 5' RACE reads through MiXCR, storing one row per CDR3 protein. The sample comprises about a million distinct CDR3 sequences, about 48% of which are singletons, and about an eighth rests with the top ten. The gene calls are TRBV4-3 and TRBJ1-6, with a tentative D call TRBD1 (5 bases). Specimen: blood. This sequence originates from a man younger than 45 in good health. DNA of the CDR3: TGCGCCAGCAGCCAGGGGGATGGGCGTACGAGCTCCTATAATTCACCCCTCCACTTT. Translated, it gives CASSQGDGRTSSYNSPLHF.